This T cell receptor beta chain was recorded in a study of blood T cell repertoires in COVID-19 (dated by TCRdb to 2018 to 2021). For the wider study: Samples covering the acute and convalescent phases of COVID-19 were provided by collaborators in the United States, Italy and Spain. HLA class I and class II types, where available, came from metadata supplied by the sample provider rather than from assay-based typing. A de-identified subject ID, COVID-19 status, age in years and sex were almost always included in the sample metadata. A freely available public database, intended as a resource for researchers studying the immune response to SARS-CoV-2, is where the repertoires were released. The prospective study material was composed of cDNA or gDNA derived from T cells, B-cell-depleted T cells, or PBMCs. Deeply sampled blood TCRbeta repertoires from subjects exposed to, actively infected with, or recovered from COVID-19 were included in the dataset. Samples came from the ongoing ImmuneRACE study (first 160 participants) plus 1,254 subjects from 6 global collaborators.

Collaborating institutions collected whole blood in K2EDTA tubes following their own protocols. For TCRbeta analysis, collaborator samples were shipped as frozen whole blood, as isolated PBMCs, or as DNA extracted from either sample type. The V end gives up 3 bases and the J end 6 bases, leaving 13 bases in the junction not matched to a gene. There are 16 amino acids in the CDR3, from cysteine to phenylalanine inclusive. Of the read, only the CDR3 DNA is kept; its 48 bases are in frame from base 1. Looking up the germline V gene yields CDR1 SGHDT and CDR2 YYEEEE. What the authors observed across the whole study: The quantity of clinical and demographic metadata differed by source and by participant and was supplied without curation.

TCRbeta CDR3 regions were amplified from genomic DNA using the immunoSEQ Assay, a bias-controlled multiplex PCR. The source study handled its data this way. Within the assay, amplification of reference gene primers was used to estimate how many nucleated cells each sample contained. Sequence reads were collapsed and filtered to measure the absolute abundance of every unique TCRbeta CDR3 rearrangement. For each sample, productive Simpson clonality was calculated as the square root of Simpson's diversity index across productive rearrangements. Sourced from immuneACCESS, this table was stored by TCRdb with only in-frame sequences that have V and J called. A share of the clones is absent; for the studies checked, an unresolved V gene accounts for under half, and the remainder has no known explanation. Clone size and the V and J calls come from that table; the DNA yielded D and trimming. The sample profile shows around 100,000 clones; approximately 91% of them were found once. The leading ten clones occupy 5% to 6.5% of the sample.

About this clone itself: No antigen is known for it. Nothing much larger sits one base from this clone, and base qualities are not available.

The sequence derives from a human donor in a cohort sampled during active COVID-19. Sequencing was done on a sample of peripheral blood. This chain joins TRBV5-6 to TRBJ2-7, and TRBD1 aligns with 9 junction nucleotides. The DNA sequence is TGTGCCAGCAGCTCAATCGAGGGGACAGGGCCTTTCGAGCAGTACTTC. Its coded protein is CASSSIEGTGPFEQYF.